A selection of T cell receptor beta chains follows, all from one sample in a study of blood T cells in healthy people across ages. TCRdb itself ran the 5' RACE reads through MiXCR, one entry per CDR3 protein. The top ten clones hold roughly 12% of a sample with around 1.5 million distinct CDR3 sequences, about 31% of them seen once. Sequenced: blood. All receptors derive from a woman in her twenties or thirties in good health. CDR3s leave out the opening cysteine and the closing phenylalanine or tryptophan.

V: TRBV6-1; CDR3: ASSGRASGRIADTQY
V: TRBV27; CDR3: ASMASGVFTDTQY
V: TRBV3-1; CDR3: ASSQDPDRYHTEAF
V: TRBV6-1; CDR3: ASRGQESSHEQY
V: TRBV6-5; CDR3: ASSRSDKGPYNEQF
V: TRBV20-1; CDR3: SARAGMNSPLH
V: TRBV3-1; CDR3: ASSPGGQYNEQF
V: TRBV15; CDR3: ATSRGGPEQF
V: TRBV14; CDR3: ASMSAANYGYT
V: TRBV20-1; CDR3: SAPGLPTFYGYT
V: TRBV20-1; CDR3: GARDLVQETQY
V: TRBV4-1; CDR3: ASSRDQGVRGYT
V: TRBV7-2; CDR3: ASSLPRLAETF
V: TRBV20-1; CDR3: SARTPGVYNEQF